This TCR beta chain is from a study of T cell responses to AZD1222 COVID-19 vaccine. Study findings and constraints: Donors skewed white British and female; clonal diversity was possibly underestimated.

This clone occurred once. Its antigen is not known. The protocol was immunoSEQ multiplex PCR, while the TCRdb copy is restricted to in-frame clones and leaves out a portion. The sample yields more than 140,000 clones, 89% seen once. This TCR was recovered from an adult in good health. The sequenced sample was peripheral blood, obtained on day 0 of AZD1222 vaccination.

CDR3 sequence reads: CASSLGLGQGADTQYF. The DNA for the CDR3 is TGTGCCAGCAGCTTAGGCCTGGGACAGGGGGCTGATACGCAGTATTTT. The chain links TRBV13 to TRBJ2-3; 12 bases are shared with TRBD1. The CDR3 contains 16 residues. Germline V gene data show CDR1 as PRHDT and CDR2 as FYEKMQ (reference sequence). The trim removed 0 bases at V and 6 bases at J, leaving 4 bases unmatched.